The clone carrying this TCR beta chain has just a few counts. Its target is not known. Germline CDR1 MNHNS, CDR2 SASEGT. The trim removed 6 bases at V and 6 bases at J, leaving 7 bases unmatched. This CDR3 is built from 13 residues. The sample is drawn from a study of T cells in Graves' hyperthyroidism and ophthalmopathy. General study points: Most thyroid clonotypes with frequency above 0.001 were detected in blood.

The TCR beta CDR3 regions underwent amplification using RNA transcripts as the source. The HTBI primer set served for first-round RT-PCR of the TCR CDR3. Each CDR3 protein is one row after TCRdb ran MiXCR on the multiplex PCR reads. The sample gives roughly 740,000 distinct CDR3 sequences, around 17% of which show up once; around 7.7% is in the top ten. Sample: blood. The chain couples TRBV6-1 to TRBJ2-7, with TRBD2 matching over 8 bases. The TCR sequence derives from a man aged 18-30 years with Graves' hyperthyroidism. CDR3 residues: CASSYGGGGEQYF. In DNA form, the CDR3 reads TGTGCCAGCAGCTACGGGGGGGGGGGCGAGCAGTACTTC.